The rows below give T cell receptor beta chains drawn from one sample of a study of cytomegalovirus exposure and HLA in healthy donors. The table came from immunoSEQ multiplex PCR; TCRdb's copy has only in-frame clones and leaves some out. The repertoire has tens of thousands of clones, roughly 88% of them found once; the top ten carry roughly 2.1%. The specimen was PBMCs. These receptors originate from a man younger than 45 in good health and CMV-seronegative. Each CDR3 is given with its conserved first and last residue. D genes are given only for firm matches. Some rows mark clone size as missing; the rest say once, few, many or name a class of expanded clone.

clone_size	cdr3_length	v_call	d_call	j_call	cdr3_aa	cdr3_nt
.	16	TRBV19	TRBD2	TRBJ2-7	CASSIDTTSVGSEQYF	TGTGCCAGTAGTATAGACACGACTAGCGTAGGGTCCGAGCAGTACTTC
.	14	TRBV5-1	TRBD1	TRBJ1-4	CASSSRGTNEKLFF	TGCGCCAGCAGCTCCAGGGGGACTAATGAAAAACTGTTTTTT
.	17	TRBV28	TRBD1	TRBJ2-2	CASSLGVGQGGTGELFF	TGTGCCAGCAGTTTAGGGGTTGGACAGGGAGGCACCGGGGAGCTGTTTTTT
once	12	TRBV19	.	TRBJ1-5	CASRAGYQPQHF	TGTGCCAGTAGAGCAGGATATCAGCCCCAGCATTTT
.	15	TRBV7-9	TRBD1	TRBJ2-3	CASSRGQVVSDTQYF	TGTGCCAGCAGCCGAGGACAGGTCGTTTCAGATACGCAGTATTTT
.	13	TRBV28	.	TRBJ2-5	CASARRDQETQYF	TGTGCCAGTGCCCGGCGGGATCAAGAGACCCAGTACTTC
.	13	TRBV5-5	.	TRBJ2-1	CASSPRGQSEQFF	TGTGCCAGCAGCCCAAGAGGACAGAGTGAGCAGTTCTTC
.	16	TRBV19	.	TRBJ2-7	CASSIQGTVDSYEQYF	TGTGCCAGTAGTATACAGGGAACCGTCGATTCCTACGAGCAGTACTTC
.	16	TRBV9	.	TRBJ2-5	CASSTRGTYIQETQYF	TGTGCCAGCAGCACCCGAGGGACATACATCCAAGAGACCCAGTACTTC
.	16	TRBV27	TRBD1	TRBJ2-3	CASTTGTGASTDTQYF	TGTGCCAGCACCACGGGGACAGGGGCTAGCACAGATACGCAGTATTTT
.	15	TRBV27	.	TRBJ2-2	CASLPGAGRPGELFF	TGTGCCAGCTTGCCCGGAGCGGGCCGACCCGGGGAGCTGTTTTTT
.	15	TRBV5-4	.	TRBJ1-6	CASSNRQVNNSPLHF	TGTGCCAGCTCAAATAGGCAGGTGAATAATTCACCCCTCCACTTT
.	13	TRBV29-1	.	TRBJ2-7	CSAQGQGPYEQYF	TGCAGCGCCCAAGGGCAGGGGCCATACGAGCAGTACTTC
.	13	TRBV10-3	.	TRBJ1-5	CASSGAHNQPQHF	TGTGCCAGTTCAGGGGCACACAATCAGCCCCAGCATTTT
.	16	TRBV7-9	TRBD2	TRBJ2-7	CASSARTSGSFYEQYF	TGTGCCAGCAGCGCCCGGACTAGCGGGTCTTTCTACGAGCAGTACTTC
.	15	TRBV28	.	TRBJ1-2	CASSLGGNTNYGYTF	TGTGCCAGCAGTTTGGGGGGGAATACTAACTATGGCTACACCTTC
.	13	TRBV30	.	TRBJ1-2	CAWDPTGHYGYTF	TGTGCCTGGGATCCGACAGGCCACTATGGCTACACCTTC
.	16	TRBV19	TRBD1	TRBJ1-5	CASSIQQGSSGQPQHF	TGTGCCAGTAGTATACAACAGGGGAGCTCGGGTCAGCCCCAGCATTTT
.	15	TRBV7-3	TRBD2	TRBJ2-7	CASSLSSGSSYEQYF	TGTGCCAGCAGCTTAAGTAGCGGGAGCTCCTACGAGCAGTACTTC
.	14	TRBV11-2	.	TRBJ2-1	CASSLYDTYNEQFF	TGTGCCAGCAGCTTATACGACACCTACAATGAGCAGTTCTTC
.	17	TRBV27	TRBD2	TRBJ2-7	CASSLSALAGGVYEQYF	TGTGCCAGCAGTTTATCCGCTTTAGCGGGAGGGGTCTACGAGCAGTACTTC
.	15	TRBV4-1	TRBD1	TRBJ2-6	CASSQPRQGQYVLTF	TGCGCCAGCAGCCAACCCCGACAGGGACAGTACGTCCTGACTTTC
.	13	TRBV6-5	TRBD1	TRBJ1-2	CASSWTGGYGYTF	TGTGCCAGCAGTTGGACAGGGGGCTATGGCTACACCTTC
.	15	TRBV29-1	.	TRBJ1-5	CSVTLTGWGNQPQHF	TGCAGCGTTACTCTGACAGGATGGGGCAATCAGCCCCAGCATTTT
.	18	TRBV4-1	TRBD1	TRBJ2-1	CASSQFKGDRWVRNEQFF	TGCGCCAGCAGCCAATTCAAAGGGGACAGGTGGGTCCGAAATGAGCAGTTCTTC
.	14	TRBV19	TRBD2	TRBJ2-1	CASTSGGSYNEQFF	TGTGCCAGCACTAGCGGGGGCTCCTACAATGAGCAGTTCTTC
.	16	TRBV7-7	.	TRBJ2-5	CASSLTYTTGQETQYF	TGTGCTAGCAGCCTCACTTATACAACAGGCCAAGAGACCCAGTACTTC
.	15	TRBV10-3	TRBD1	TRBJ2-7	CAISLPGQGVVEQYF	TGTGCCATCAGTTTACCGGGACAGGGAGTGGTCGAGCAGTACTTC
.	12	TRBV28	.	TRBJ2-7	CASTGGAYEQYF	TGTGCCAGCACGGGGGGCGCGTACGAGCAGTACTTC
.	16	TRBV11-2	TRBD2	TRBJ2-1	CASSDILAPTYNEQFF	TGTGCCAGCAGCGACATACTAGCGCCGACCTACAATGAGCAGTTCTTC
.	15	TRBV6-6	TRBD1	TRBJ2-2	CASTKDRLNTGELFF	TGTGCCAGCACCAAGGACAGGTTGAACACCGGGGAGCTGTTTTTT
.	13	TRBV2	.	TRBJ2-4	CASREPGENIQYF	TGTGCCAGCAGAGAACCGGGTGAAAACATTCAGTACTTC
.	15	TRBV6-1	.	TRBJ2-3	CASSDFGLETDTQYF	TGTGCCAGCAGTGATTTTGGTCTAGAGACAGATACGCAGTATTTT
.	17	TRBV10-3	.	TRBJ1-4	CAISGGGKSEANEKLFF	TGTGCCATCAGTGGTGGGGGGAAAAGCGAGGCTAATGAAAAACTGTTTTTT
many	12	TRBV28	.	TRBJ2-7	CASSLQRGGQAF	TGTGCCAGCAGTTTACAGAGGGGAGGTCAAGCCTTC
once	16	TRBV28	.	TRBJ1-1	CASSIRPGSANTEAFF	TGTGCCAGCAGTATTAGACCAGGGTCGGCGAACACTGAAGCTTTCTTT
.	15	TRBV6-5	.	TRBJ2-2	CASSYGGVGTGELFF	TGTGCCAGCAGTTATGGAGGGGTTGGCACCGGGGAGCTGTTTTTT
.	14	TRBV5-1	.	TRBJ2-3	CASSLVQNTDTQYF	TGCGCCAGCAGCTTGGTTCAGAACACAGATACGCAGTATTTT
.	14	TRBV27	.	TRBJ2-6	CASSLYTGANVLTF	TGTGCCAGCAGTTTATATACTGGGGCCAACGTCCTGACTTTC
.	14	TRBV6-6	.	TRBJ2-3	CASEAMDSTDTQYF	TGTGCCAGCGAAGCTATGGACTCTACAGATACGCAGTATTTT
once	14	TRBV6-1	.	TRBJ1-1	CASSAVELNTEAFF	TGTGCCAGCAGTGCGGTCGAACTTAACACTGAAGCTTTCTTT
once	16	TRBV5-4	TRBD1	TRBJ1-2	CASSKQGGTPNYGYTF	TGTGCCAGCAGCAAACAGGGGGGTACGCCTAACTATGGCTACACCTTC
few	13	TRBV27	.	TRBJ1-5	CASSQQGRQPQHF	TGTGCCAGCAGTCAACAGGGACGTCAGCCCCAGCATTTT
.	15	TRBV28	TRBD1	TRBJ1-2	CASSSGTGANYGYTF	TGTGCCAGCAGTTCCGGGACAGGAGCTAACTATGGCTACACCTTC
.	16	TRBV27	TRBD1	TRBJ1-5	CASSRGWGQDNQPQHF	TGTGCCAGCAGTAGGGGGTGGGGACAGGACAATCAGCCCCAGCATTTT